One sample yielded the 5 T cell receptor beta chains listed below, sequenced in a study of cytomegalovirus exposure and HLA in healthy donors. PCR was performed using 60 Vbeta and 13 Jbeta primers. Sequenced by immunoSEQ multiplex PCR; TCRdb stores in-frame clones only, minus some. The sample has 150,000 to 190,000 clones, around 72% seen once. The sequencing input was PBMCs. Receptors originate from a man between 18 and 29 years old in good health and CMV-seronegative.

J is TRBJ2-5 and V is TRBV10-3; the D gene is possibly TRBD1 (8 bases). The J call may be wrong; the DNA end is better matched by TRBJ2-7. In germline, CDR1 is ENHRY, CDR2 SYGVKD. The CDR3 is 15 amino acids. Written as DNA, the CDR3 is TGTGCCATCAGTGGGACAGGGAGGGCGCTGGGCGAGCAGTACTTC. Protein product: CAISGTGRALGEQYF.

The rearrangement links TRBV27 to TRBJ1-1; 7 bases match TRBD1. V lost 4 bases to trimming and J lost 0 bases; unmatched junction nucleotides: 8. CDR3 length: 16 amino acids. Germline-derived CDR1 and CDR2 are MNHEY and SMNVEV (reference sequence). The CDR3 bases are TGTGCCAGCAGTTCTATTACAGGGGTACTGAACACTGAAGCTTTCTTT. Encoded protein: CASSSITGVLNTEAFF.

This sequence joins TRBV9 and TRBJ2-5; D gene unclear. CDR1 and CDR2 (germline): SGDLS, YYNGEE. Trimming removed 4 bases from V and 5 bases from J, with 18 bases in between. CDR3 length: 15 amino acids. CDR3 residues: CASSPIGEARETQYF. The DNA of the CDR3 is TGTGCCAGCAGCCCCATAGGCGAGGCGCGGGAGACCCAGTACTTC.

The CDR3 coding sequence is TGTGCCAGCTCACCACAAGGACAGGGCGGGAGCACAGATACGCAGTATTTT. Translation: CASSPQGQGGSTDTQYF. The chain recombines TRBV18 with TRBJ2-3; 8 positions match TRBD1. After removal of 1 base from V and 0 bases from J, the junction contained 6 bases not matched to a gene. Germline CDR1 is KGHSH and CDR2 is LQKENI. This CDR3 contains 17 residues.

The V gene is TRBV10-2, the J gene TRBJ2-5; D gene uncertain. Matching the DNA end better, TRBJ2-7 makes the J call doubtful. Germline-derived CDR1 and CDR2 are WSHSY and SAAADI. The CDR3 consists of 11 residues. The DNA for the CDR3 is TGCGCCAGCAGCCGCTCCTACGAGCAGTACTTC. Translation: CASSRSYEQYF.